A selection of T cell receptor beta chains follows, all from one sample in a study of Graves' ophthalmopathy and Graves' hyperthyroidism. Using its own MiXCR run on the multiplex PCR reads, TCRdb lists one record per CDR3 protein. The table includes about 500,000 distinct CDR3 sequences, less than 45% detected once. Sequenced material: peripheral blood or thyroid tissue (not recorded which). These receptors came from an adult man with Graves' hyperthyroidism. The CDR3 runs from the conserved cysteine through the conserved F or W. D genes are given only for firm matches. Size is stated for part of the rows, as once, few or many counts, or as a class when the clone is expanded.

TRBV19,TRBD1,few,TRBJ1-4,CASRTADRGRGEKLFF,TGTGCCAGTAGGACCGCGGACAGGGGGAGGGGTGAAAAACTGTTTTTT
TRBV29-1,NA,NA,TRBJ1-2,CSSVGQNYGYTF,TGCAGCAGTGTAGGCCAAAACTATGGCTACACCTTC
TRBV29-1,TRBD1,NA,TRBJ1-1,CSLTGRMNTEAFF,TGCAGCTTGACAGGGCGTATGAACACTGAAGCTTTCTTT
TRBV7-2,NA,many,TRBJ2-7,CASSLVSSYEQYF,TGTGCCAGCAGCTTGGTGAGCTCCTACGAGCAGTACTTC
TRBV6-5,TRBD2,many,TRBJ2-5,CASRGTSGGQETQYF,TGTGCCAGCAGAGGGACTAGCGGGGGTCAAGAGACCCAGTACTTC
TRBV6-5,NA,once,TRBJ1-2,CASSYSTGLGNYGYTF,TGTGCCAGCAGTTACTCTACAGGGCTCGGGAACTATGGCTACACCTTC
TRBV10-3,NA,many,TRBJ2-7,CAITSPGSSNEQYF,TGTGCCATCACCTCCCCCGGCAGCAGCAACGAGCAGTACTTC
TRBV25-1,NA,NA,TRBJ2-3,CASSDRVRDTQYF,TGTGCCAGCAGTGACAGGGTTAGAGATACGCAGTATTTT
TRBV7-2,NA,NA,TRBJ1-1,CVSSLSPLGDTEAFF,TGTGTCAGCAGCTTAAGTCCCCTTGGGGACACTGAAGCTTTCTTT
TRBV10-3,NA,NA,TRBJ1-3,CAISASGNTIHF,TGTGCCATCAGCGCCTCTGGAAACACCATACATTTT
TRBV3-1,TRBD2,few,TRBJ2-5,CASRASGRRMETQYF,TGTGCCAGCAGGGCTAGCGGGAGGAGAATGGAGACCCAGTACTTC
TRBV7-9,NA,many,TRBJ1-2,CASSFGKGGDGYTF,TGTGCCAGCAGCTTCGGAAAGGGCGGTGATGGCTACACCTTC
TRBV10-3,TRBD2,many,TRBJ2-7,CATLNPASGSSYEQYF,TGTGCCACCCTCAACCCCGCTAGCGGTAGCTCCTACGAGCAGTACTTC
TRBV7-2,NA,NA,TRBJ2-5,CASIPPGVSETQYF,TGTGCCAGCATTCCTCCGGGGGTTTCAGAGACCCAGTACTTC
TRBV13,TRBD2,many,TRBJ2-5,CASSLGPLAGDQETQYF,TGTGCCAGCAGCTTGGGCCCACTAGCGGGGGACCAAGAGACCCAGTACTTC
TRBV14,NA,few,TRBJ2-5,CASSQGGIFPETQYF,TGTGCCAGCAGCCAAGGAGGCATTTTTCCGGAGACCCAGTACTTC
TRBV7-9,NA,once,TRBJ2-7,CASSRDGGDTGEQYF,TGCGCCAGCAGCCGGGACGGAGGGGACACCGGGGAGCAGTACTTC
TRBV7-6,NA,NA,TRBJ2-3,CASSPGGYRSTDTQYF,TGTGCCAGCAGCCCCGGAGGTTACCGAAGCACAGATACGCAGTATTTT
TRBV10-2,NA,many,TRBJ1-5,CASGASSYQPQHF,TGCGCCAGCGGGGCCTCCTCATATCAGCCCCAGCATTTT
TRBV20-1,TRBD1,NA,TRBJ1-5,CSARERGQGYQPQHF,TGCAGTGCTAGAGAGAGGGGACAGGGATACCAGCCCCAGCATTTT
TRBV20-1,NA,NA,TRBJ1-3,CSASDVTSGNTIYF,TGCAGTGCCAGCGACGTTACCTCTGGAAACACCATATATTTT
TRBV6-5,NA,few,TRBJ1-3,CASSYSDPQFPGNTIYF,TGTGCCAGCAGTTACTCCGACCCACAGTTTCCTGGAAACACCATATATTTT
TRBV2,NA,NA,TRBJ2-7,CASRGPYEQYF,TGTGCCTCTAGAGGGCCCTACGAGCAGTACTTC
TRBV24-1,TRBD1,few,TRBJ2-2,CATSDLGYRQGNTGELFF,TGTGCCACCAGTGATTTGGGTTACAGACAGGGCAACACCGGGGAGCTGTTTTTT
TRBV18,NA,few,TRBJ1-2,CASSPAGSGYTF,TGTGCCAGCTCACCAGCTGGGTCTGGCTACACCTTC
TRBV20-1,NA,NA,TRBJ1-3,CSAVRGVFGNTIYF,TGCAGTGCTGTACGGGGGGTATTTGGAAACACCATATATTTT
TRBV6-1,TRBD1,many,TRBJ1-5,CASVGTGINQPQHF,TGTGCCAGCGTTGGGACAGGGATTAATCAGCCCCAGCATTTT
TRBV29-1,NA,NA,TRBJ1-2,CSVGGTGSGNTF,TGCAGCGTTGGTGGTACAGGCAGTGGAAACACCTTC
TRBV24-1,TRBD2,NA,TRBJ2-3,CATSDQRERPDTQYF,TGTGCCACCAGTGATCAGCGGGAGCGACCAGATACGCAGTATTTT
TRBV12-3/TRBV12-4,NA,many,TRBJ1-2,CASSSSGGYTF,TGTGCCAGCAGCTCGTCGGGGGGCTACACCTTC
TRBV12-3/TRBV12-4,NA,few,TRBJ1-5,CASSLKGLGNQPQHF,TGTGCCAGCAGTTTAAAGGGCCTTGGCAATCAGCCCCAGCATTTT
TRBV2,NA,NA,TRBJ2-3,CASLGRGSTDTQYF,TGTGCCAGCTTGGGGCGCGGTAGCACAGATACGCAGTATTTT
TRBV2,TRBD1,few,TRBJ2-5,CASSARTGKETQYF,TGTGCCAGCAGTGCACGGACAGGGAAAGAGACCCAGTACTTC
TRBV7-3,NA,NA,TRBJ2-1,CASSSGTGTYNEQFF,TGTGCCAGCAGCTCCGGGACTGGAACCTACAATGAGCAGTTCTTC
TRBV6-5,NA,few,TRBJ1-2,CASRKLSGSNYGYTF,TGTGCCAGCAGAAAGCTGTCGGGGAGTAACTATGGCTACACCTTC
TRBV7-8,TRBD1,many,TRBJ1-1,CASRDRGRVEAFF,TGTGCCAGCAGAGACAGGGGGCGCGTTGAAGCTTTCTTT
TRBV19,NA,NA,TRBJ1-2,CASSIRSGGYGYTF,TGTGCCAGTAGTATCCGATCCGGGGGCTATGGCTACACCTTC
TRBV3-1,NA,few,TRBJ1-4,CASSQDRTATTNEKLFF,TGTGCCAGCAGCCAAGATCGGACAGCTACAACTAATGAAAAACTGTTTTTT
TRBV2,TRBD1,NA,TRBJ2-4,CATSDPSGTDGNIQYF,TGTGCCACCAGTGACCCCTCCGGGACAGACGGAAACATTCAGTACTTC
TRBV11-2,TRBD2,NA,TRBJ2-2,CASSFGLGADTGELFF,TGTGCCAGCAGCTTCGGACTAGGCGCGGACACCGGGGAGCTGTTTTTT
TRBV7-9,NA,NA,TRBJ2-7,CASSLGALSYEQYF,TGTGCCAGCAGCTTGGGGGCTCTCTCCTACGAGCAGTACTTC